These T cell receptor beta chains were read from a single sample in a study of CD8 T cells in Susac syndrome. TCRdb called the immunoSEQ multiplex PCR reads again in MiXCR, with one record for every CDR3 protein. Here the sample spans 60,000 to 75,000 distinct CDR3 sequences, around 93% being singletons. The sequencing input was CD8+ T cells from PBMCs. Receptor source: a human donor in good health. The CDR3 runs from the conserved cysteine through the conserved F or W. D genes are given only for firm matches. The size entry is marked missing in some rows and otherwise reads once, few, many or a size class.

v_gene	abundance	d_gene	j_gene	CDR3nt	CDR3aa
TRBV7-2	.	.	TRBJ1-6	TGTGCCAGCAGCCCCCCCGGGGCGGCCTATAATTCACCCCTCCACTTT	CASSPPGAAYNSPLHF
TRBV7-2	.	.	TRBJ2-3	TGTGCCAGCAGCTACCGATTAGATACGCAGTATTTT	CASSYRLDTQYF
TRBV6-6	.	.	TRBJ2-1	TGTGCCAGCAGTCCTAGACCCGCCAACAATGAGCAGTTCTTC	CASSPRPANNEQFF
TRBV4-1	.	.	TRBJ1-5	TGCGCCAGCAGCCAAGATCAAGGCTTTGCTAAGCATTTT	CASSQDQGFAKHF
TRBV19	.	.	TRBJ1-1	TGTGCCAGTAGTCCCTTCGGCATTGAAGCTTTCTTT	CASSPFGIEAFF
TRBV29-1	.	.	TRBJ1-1	TGCAGCGTAAACAGAGGGACTGAAGCTTTCTTT	CSVNRGTEAFF
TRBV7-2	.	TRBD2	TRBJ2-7	TGTGCCAGCAGCTTTGTTGGGACTACCTACGAGCAGTACTTC	CASSFVGTTYEQYF
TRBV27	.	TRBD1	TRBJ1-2	TGTGCCAGCACCTCCGCCGGACAGGGGTTTTATGGCTACACCTTC	CASTSAGQGFYGYTF
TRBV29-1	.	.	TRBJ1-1	TGCAGCGTTCGACTTAGTGACAGATACACTGAAGCTTTCTTT	CSVRLSDRYTEAFF
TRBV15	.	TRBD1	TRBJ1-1	TGTGCCACCAGCAGAGCGCGGACAGGAATTCGGGGGGAAGAAGCTTTCTTT	CATSRARTGIRGEEAFF
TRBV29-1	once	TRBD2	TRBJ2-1	TGCAGTGACCGACTAGCAGACTACAATGAGCAGTTCTTC	CSDRLADYNEQFF
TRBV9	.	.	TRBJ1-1	TGTGCCAGCAGCGTAGAGGGGGGAACTGAAGCTTTCTTT	CASSVEGGTEAFF
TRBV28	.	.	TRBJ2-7	TGTGCCAGCAGTGAATGGGGAACCTACGAGCAGTACTTC	CASSEWGTYEQYF
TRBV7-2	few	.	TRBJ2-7	TGTGCCAGCAGCTTCTTGACAGGAACCGTCTACGAGCAGTACTTC	CASSFLTGTVYEQYF
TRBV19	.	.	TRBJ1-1	TGTGCCAGTAGCCGGGGCCCGAACACTGAAGCTTTCTTT	CASSRGPNTEAFF
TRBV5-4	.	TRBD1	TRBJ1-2	TGTGCCAGCAGCCGACGACAGGGGGGTCTCGCTTCCGGCTACACCTTC	CASSRRQGGLASGYTF
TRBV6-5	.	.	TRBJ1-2	TGTGCCAGCAGACTCGGGTCGGGCTTTAAGGGCTACACCTTC	CASRLGSGFKGYTF
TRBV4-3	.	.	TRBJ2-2	TGCGCCAGCAGCCAAGTTAGGGGGTCCGGGGAGCTGTTTTTT	CASSQVRGSGELFF
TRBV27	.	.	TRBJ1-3	TGTGCCAGCAGTCTAAGATGGAGCTCTGGAAACACCATATATTTT	CASSLRWSSGNTIYF
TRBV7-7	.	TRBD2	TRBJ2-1	TGTGCTAGCAGCTTTAGCGGGGGGGGAGATGAGCAGTTCTTC	CASSFSGGGDEQFF
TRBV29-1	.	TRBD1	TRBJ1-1	TGCAGCGCCACTGGGACAGTGAACACTGAAGCTTTCTTT	CSATGTVNTEAFF
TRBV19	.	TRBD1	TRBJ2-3	TGTGCCAGTAGTTCCCACCCAGGGGGGCAGTATTTT	CASSSHPGGQYF
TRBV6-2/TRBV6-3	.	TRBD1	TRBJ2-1	TGTGCCAGCACCCAACAGGGGGGAGGCAATGAGCAGTTCTTC	CASTQQGGGNEQFF
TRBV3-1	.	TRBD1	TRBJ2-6	TGTGCCAGCAGCCAAGTCGGGCGGGACAGGAGCTCTGGGGCCAACGTCCTGACTTTC	CASSQVGRDRSSGANVLTF
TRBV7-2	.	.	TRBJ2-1	TGTGCCAGCAGCCGGGACGGCGGGGACAATGAGCAGTTCTTC	CASSRDGGDNEQFF
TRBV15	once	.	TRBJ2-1	TGTGCCACCAGCAGAGACGACGTGAATGAGCAGTTCTTC	CATSRDDVNEQFF
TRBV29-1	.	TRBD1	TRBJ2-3	TGCAGCGTTAAGGGTCGTACAGGGGGAACAGATACGCAGTATTTT	CSVKGRTGGTDTQYF
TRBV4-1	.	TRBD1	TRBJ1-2	TGCGCCAGCAGCCAAGGGGGACAGGGGCGCTATGGCTACACCTTC	CASSQGGQGRYGYTF
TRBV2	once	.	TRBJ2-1	TGTGCCAGCAGTGGTTCCTACAATGAGCAGTTCTTC	CASSGSYNEQFF
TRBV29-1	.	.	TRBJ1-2	TGCAGCGTTGAAGATCGACAGTTCTATGGCTACACCTTC	CSVEDRQFYGYTF
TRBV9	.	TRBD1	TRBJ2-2	TGTGCCAGCAGCGACAGGACAGGGGGCAAGGAGCTGTTTTTT	CASSDRTGGKELFF
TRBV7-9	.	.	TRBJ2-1	TGTGCCAGCAGCTCCCCCCAAGGGCGGGGTGATGAGCAGTTCTTC	CASSSPQGRGDEQFF
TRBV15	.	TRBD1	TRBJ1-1	TGTGCCACCAGCAACCCAGGGGGCGGGAGAACTGAAGCTTTCTTT	CATSNPGGGRTEAFF
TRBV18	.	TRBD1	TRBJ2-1	TGTGCCAGCTCACCAGAGGACAGGGTCCACAATGAGCAGTTCTTC	CASSPEDRVHNEQFF
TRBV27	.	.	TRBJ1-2	TGTGCCAGCAGTTTATCCGACAGCCCCTTCTATGGCTACACCTTC	CASSLSDSPFYGYTF
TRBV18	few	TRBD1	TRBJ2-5	TGTGCCAGCTCACCAAGGACAGGGCCGGAGACCCAGTACTTC	CASSPRTGPETQYF
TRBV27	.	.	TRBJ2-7	TGTGCCAGCAGTTTCAGGACAGAGGGGGACGAGCAGTACTTC	CASSFRTEGDEQYF
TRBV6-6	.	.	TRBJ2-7	TGTGCCAGCAGCCGTCCGGACGGAAGCTCCTACGAGCAGTACTTC	CASSRPDGSSYEQYF